What follows describes a single TCR beta chain. Its antigen is as yet unknown. An input of about 0.5 to 1 ug of RNA was subjected to reverse transcription using random hexamers. TCRdb used MiXCR to reprocess the immunoSEQ multiplex PCR reads, holding one entry per CDR3 protein. This table holds 160,000 or so distinct CDR3 sequences, around 96% found once. These data come from a study of CD8 T cells in Susac syndrome. Findings and caveats of the study: The CD4+ T cell repertoires from Susac syndrome exhibited no clonal expansion.

The CDR3 loop spans 17 amino acids. Trimming shortened V by 3 bases and J by 0 bases, and 14 bases separated the two germline ends. The germline V gene encodes CDR1 KGHSH and CDR2 LQKENI. This sequence joins TRBV18 and TRBJ2-2; D not certain. Specimen: CD4+ T cells from PBMCs. The receptor was isolated from a human donor with Susac syndrome. The CDR3 loop is CASSPTLLDANTGELFF. CDR3 DNA: TGTGCCAGCTCACCCACCCTGCTCGACGCGAACACCGGGGAGCTGTTTTTT.